Presented here are 29 T cell receptor beta chains from one specimen sequenced in a study of Ad26.COV2.S vaccination and SARS-CoV-2 variants. Treatment: about 20 received Ad26.COV2.S at low or high dose, single or two shots; several received placebo; per-sample allocation not given. Sampling happened 63 days after the first vaccine or placebo injection. Sequencing was performed with immunoSEQ multiplex PCR; in TCRdb, only in-frame clones are kept and a portion is missing. The sample gives some 370,000 clones, 83% of which show up once; 7% to 9.5% is in the top ten. The sequencing here drew on peripheral blood, taken in a trial of Ad26.COV2.S vaccine versus placebo. These receptors came from a person between 18 and 60 years old who received the Ad26.COV2.S COVID-19 vaccine or a placebo.

For the CDR3, the DNA is TGCAGCGTTAGAGGACTCAATGGCTACACCTTC. Encoded protein: CSVRGLNGYTF. The gene calls are TRBV29-1 and TRBJ1-2; D is unresolved. Between the trimmed V and J ends, which lost 5 bases and 6 bases, there was a span of 10 bases. Per germline, CDR1 SQVTM and CDR2 ANQGSEA. This CDR3 region has 11 residues. Supplemented by reference TRBV29-1 and TRBJ1-2, the full variable domain reads SAVISQKPSRDICQRGTSLTIQCQVDSQVTMMFWYRQQPGQSLTLIATANQGSEATYESGFVIDKFPISRPNLTFSTLTVSNMSPEDSSIYLCSVRGLNGYTFGSGTRLTVV.

In DNA, the CDR3 is TGTGCCAGCAGCTCGGACAGGTCCTACTCTGGAAACACCATATATTTT. It is translated as CASSSDRSYSGNTIYF. The chain employs TRBV7-2 and TRBJ1-3; 7 bases are shared with TRBD1. The CDR3 contains 16 residues. Trimming removed 4 bases from V and 0 bases from J; junction bases left unmatched: 6. CDR1 and CDR2 (germline): SGHTA, FQGNSA.

The gene calls are TRBV12-5 and TRBJ2-2; the match to TRBD2 covers 11 bases. The junction had 8 bases not matched to a gene; V was cut back by 6 bases and J by 5 bases. In germline, CDR1 is LGHNT, CDR2 FRNRAP. This CDR3 is built from 16 residues. In nucleotides, the CDR3 is TGTGCTAGTGGCAGATCTAGCGGGGGGCCTACCGGGGAGCTGTTTTTT. It encodes CASGRSSGGPTGELFF.

The J gene is TRBJ2-2, the V gene TRBV12-3 or TRBV12-4, with D unresolved. The CDR3 is 13 amino acids. V was shortened by 3 bases and J by 5 bases, with 7 bases between the two germline ends. DNA of the CDR3: TGTGCCAGCAGTTTTATCAGGACCGGGGAGCTGTTTTTT. Its protein is CASSFIRTGELFF.

The chain recombines TRBV7-9 with TRBJ2-2; a possible D gene is TRBD2 (6 bases). V was clipped by 2 bases and J by 2 bases, with 9 bases between them. The CDR3 extends over 15 amino acids. The germline CDR1 and CDR2 sequences are SEHNR and FQNEAQ (reference sequence). In DNA form, the CDR3 reads TGTGCCAGCAGCTTAACTAGCAGTAACACCGGGGAGCTGTTTTTT. It translates to CASSLTSSNTGELFF.

The chain recombines TRBV4-1 with TRBJ1-3; D remains unclear. Germline assignment: CDR1 MGHRA and CDR2 YSYEKL. The CDR3 is 16 amino acids. V was pared by 3 bases and J by 0 bases, with 12 bases between. The CDR3 is CASSQTGPSSGNTIYF. The CDR3, as DNA: TGCGCCAGCAGCCAGACCGGGCCCAGCTCTGGAAACACCATATATTTT.

This clone has a single count. DNA of the CDR3: TGTGCCAGCAGCCCCGCCAAAAACATTCAGTACTTC. The encoded protein is CASSPAKNIQYF. The chain carries TRBV27 and TRBJ2-4; no clear D gene. Germline V gives CDR1 MNHEY, CDR2 SMNVEV (reference sequence). The V end was cut by 6 bases, the J end by 1 base, with 4 bases between. The CDR3 extends over 12 amino acids.

The chain has TRBV3-1 (or the pseudogene TRBV3-2) and TRBJ1-1; D gene unclear. Germline loops: CDR1 LGHDT, CDR2 YNNKEL (reference sequence). V dropped 4 bases and J dropped 1 base, with 10 bases sitting between them. CDR3 length: 14 amino acids. The CDR3 is CASSLMTGNTEAFF. The DNA of the CDR3 is TGTGCCAGCAGCCTCATGACGGGGAACACTGAAGCTTTCTTT.

V and J are TRBV5-4 and TRBJ1-2, with 9 bases identical to TRBD1. Germline V lookup: CDR1 SGHNT, CDR2 YYREEE (reference sequence). Losses at the gene ends were 5 bases for V and 9 bases for J; bases not matched to a gene: 11. This CDR3 spans 14 amino acids. Here the CDR3 reads CASRFKGQGRRYTF. The CDR3 coding sequence is TGTGCCAGCAGGTTCAAGGGACAGGGCCGCCGCTACACCTTC.

The CDR3 loop reads CASSAHPTAPEQYF. CDR3 coding DNA: TGTGCCAGCAGCGCTCACCCGACAGCCCCCGAGCAGTACTTC. The rearrangement links TRBV9 to TRBJ2-7; a possible D gene is TRBD1 (5 bases). The CDR3 totals 14 residues. Between the trimmed V and J ends, which lost 3 bases and 6 bases, there was a span of 16 bases. Germline V CDR1 and CDR2: SGDLS, YYNGEE.

This chain connects TRBV7-6 to TRBJ1-1, with D possibly being TRBD1 (5 bases). Trimming cost V 5 bases and J 4 bases, with 11 bases left between them. The germline gives CDR1 SGHVS, CDR2 FNYEAQ. The CDR3 is made up of 13 amino acids. This chain's CDR3 is CASSHGGGTEAFF. The CDR3 region has the DNA TGTGCCAGCAGCCACGGGGGAGGCACTGAAGCTTTCTTT.

The chain links TRBV11-3 to TRBJ2-3; D gene unclear. Trimming removed 3 bases from V and 4 bases from J, with 11 bases in between. This CDR3 spans 14 amino acids. From germline, CDR1 is SGHNT and CDR2 YENEEA. The CDR3 protein is CASSLGGEADTQYF. In DNA, the CDR3 is TGTGCCAGCAGCTTGGGCGGTGAAGCAGATACGCAGTATTTT.

This chain links TRBV27 with TRBJ2-3; possible D gene TRBD1, 6 bases. This CDR3 has 17 residues. V gave up 5 bases and J gave up 1 base, with 19 bases separating them. Per germline, CDR1 MNHEY and CDR2 SMNVEV (reference sequence). CDR3 amino acids: CASSPGRAGVGTDTQYF. The CDR3 DNA follows: TGTGCCAGCAGTCCCGGTCGGGCAGGGGTTGGCACAGATACGCAGTATTTT.

In its sample, this clone was seen a few times. The V gene is TRBV7-6, the J gene TRBJ1-2; 7 bases line up with TRBD1. This CDR3 contains 14 residues. Germline assignment: CDR1 SGHVS and CDR2 FNYEAQ. With 4 bases clipped from V and 2 bases from J, the junction kept 4 bases outside the gene matches. The CDR3 loop reads CASSSLTGNYGYTF. The DNA for the CDR3 is TGTGCCAGCAGCTCGCTGACAGGGAACTATGGCTACACCTTC.

The rearrangement uses TRBV9 and TRBJ2-3; 9 bases match TRBD2. The CDR3 contains 19 residues. The germline V gene encodes CDR1 SGDLS and CDR2 YYNGEE. J was trimmed by 0 bases and V by 3 bases; bases with no gene match: 14. The CDR3 reads CASSGSKAGGPYSTDTQYF. DNA of the CDR3: TGTGCCAGCAGCGGTTCGAAGGCGGGGGGGCCTTATAGCACAGATACGCAGTATTTT.

The chain links TRBV27 to TRBJ1-6, with 10 bases that match TRBD1. V gave up 4 bases and J gave up 10 bases; unmatched junction bases: 4. CDR1 and CDR2 (germline): MNHEY, SMNVEV (reference sequence). This CDR3 region has 14 residues. CDR3 nucleotides: TGTGCCAGCAGTTGGGACAGGGGCAGCTCACCCCTCCACTTT. Protein product: CASSWDRGSSPLHF.

V and J are TRBV5-4 and TRBJ1-2; 8 bases map to TRBD1. V lost 3 bases, J lost 5 bases, and 9 bases stayed unmatched. The CDR3 consists of 15 residues. Germline assignment: CDR1 SGHNT and CDR2 YYREEE (reference sequence). The CDR3 region is CASSSPDRAAYGYTF. The CDR3 DNA reads as TGTGCCAGCAGCTCCCCGGACAGGGCAGCGTATGGCTACACCTTC.

In its sample, this clone was seen a few times. The chain has TRBV6-5 and TRBJ2-3; TRBD2 matches at 9 bases. The CDR3 has 15 residues. Germline CDR1 reads MNHEY; CDR2 reads SVGAGI. Unmatched junction bases numbered 5, after V lost 2 bases and J lost 5 bases. The CDR3 spells CASSYGGGAKDTQYF. The CDR3 region has the DNA TGTGCCAGCAGTTACGGCGGGGGGGCCAAAGATACGCAGTATTTT.

The rearrangement joins TRBV11-3 to TRBJ2-5; possible D gene TRBD2, 5 bases. This CDR3 region has 19 residues. Germline V gene data show CDR1 as SGHNT and CDR2 as YENEEA. Trimming pared 1 base from V and 5 bases from J, leaving 26 bases between. The CDR3 DNA follows: TGTGCCAGCAGCTTAGCATCGTCTACCGCGGGTAAATGGTATGAGACCCAGTACTTC. It yields the protein CASSLASSTAGKWYETQYF.

This chain joins TRBV27 and TRBJ1-2; D is undetermined. Germline V gives CDR1 MNHEY, CDR2 SMNVEV (reference sequence). The CDR3 extends over 15 amino acids. The V end was cut by 2 bases, the J end by 0 bases, with 10 bases between. In DNA, the CDR3 is TGTGCCAGCAGTTTAGGGAGGCAGCCTAACTATGGCTACACCTTC. Protein product: CASSLGRQPNYGYTF.

V gene TRBV7-9 combines with J gene TRBJ2-5, with a weak D call TRBD2 (5 bases). The CDR3 loop spans 13 amino acids. Per germline, CDR1 SEHNR and CDR2 FQNEAQ (reference sequence). V lost 1 base, J lost 3 bases, and 6 bases lay in between. The CDR3: CASSLVREETQYF. In DNA form, the CDR3 reads TGTGCCAGCAGCTTAGTGAGGGAAGAGACCCAGTACTTC.

This CDR3 reads CASSYLDRAPGNTIYF. Written as DNA, the CDR3 is TGTGCCAGCAGCTACCTGGACAGGGCCCCTGGAAACACCATATATTTT. The rearrangement uses TRBV11-2 and TRBJ1-3, with 8 bases fitting TRBD1. V lost 4 bases, J lost 2 bases, and 7 bases stayed unmatched. This CDR3 region has 16 residues. Per the germline V gene, CDR1 is SGHAT and CDR2 is FQNNGV.

J is TRBJ1-2 and V is TRBV19; weak D call: TRBD1 (5 bases). V dropped 8 bases and J dropped 0 bases, with 16 bases sitting between them. The CDR3 sequence is 15 residues long. The germline V gene encodes CDR1 LNHDA and CDR2 SQIVND (reference sequence). CDR3 sequence (DNA): TGTGCCAGTGGAACGGCAGGGCCATCTAACTATGGCTACACCTTC. Its protein product is CASGTAGPSNYGYTF.

CDR3 in amino acids: CAWSGMNTEAFF. For the CDR3, the DNA is TGTGCCTGGAGTGGGATGAACACTGAAGCTTTCTTT. The V call is TRBV30, the J call TRBJ1-1; D unresolved. Germline V gives CDR1 GTSNPN, CDR2 SVGIG (reference sequence). Between the trimmed V and J ends, which lost 1 base and 0 bases, there was a span of 3 bases. The CDR3 length is 12 residues.

Regarding this clone: The junction differs from germline at one of its ends, possibly a read error. V gene TRBV30 combines with J gene TRBJ1-1, with unresolved D. This CDR3 region has 10 residues. Germline assignment: CDR1 GTSNPN and CDR2 SVGIG (reference sequence). CDR3 region: CAWSAVSANF. The CDR3 DNA reads TGTGCCTGGAGTGCGGTTTCGGCTAACTTT.

DNA for the CDR3: TGTGCCAGCTCACTCGGCGGCATCTCGAACACTGAAGCTTTCTTT. Amino acid sequence: CASSLGGISNTEAFF. The chain carries TRBV18 and TRBJ1-1; D not resolved. Germline V CDR1 and CDR2: KGHSH, LQKENI. This CDR3 is built from 15 residues. With 4 bases removed from V and 1 base from J, the gap between germline ends came to 13 bases.

The chain employs TRBV9 and TRBJ2-7, with D perhaps matching TRBD1 (6 bases). Trimming took 0 bases from V and 6 from J, leaving 7 bases between them. The CDR3 is 12 amino acids. Germline V CDR1 and CDR2: SGDLS, YYNGEE. Written as DNA, the CDR3 is TGTGCCAGCAGCGTAGGAGGGGGCGAGCAGTACTTC. As protein: CASSVGGGEQYF.

The rearrangement joins TRBV5-1 to TRBJ2-6, with D possibly being TRBD2 (5 bases). CDR1 is SGHRS, CDR2 YFSETQ, per germline. With 0 bases removed from V and 2 bases from J, the gap between germline ends came to 6 bases. The CDR3 extends over 15 amino acids. The CDR3 bases are TGCGCCAGCAGCTTGGCAGCGGCTGGGGCCAACGTCCTGACTTTC. Translation: CASSLAAAGANVLTF.

The V gene is TRBV18, the J gene TRBJ1-6, with a weak D call TRBD1 (6 bases). V was clipped by 6 bases and J by 4 bases, with 16 bases between them. This CDR3 comprises 16 residues. Germline V gene data show CDR1 as KGHSH and CDR2 as LQKENI. The CDR3 bases are TGTGCCAGCTCCCCGGGGGCTGATGCATATAATTCACCCCTCCACTTT. It encodes CASSPGADAYNSPLHF. Filled out from reference TRBV18 and TRBJ1-6, the complete variable domain reads NAGVMQNPRHLVRRRGQEARLRCSPMKGHSHVYWYRQLPEEGLKFMVYLQKENIIDESGMPKERFSAEFPKEGPSILRIQQVVRGDSAAYFCASSPGADAYNSPLHFGNGTRLTVT.